These 9 T cell receptor beta chains were all obtained from the same sample, sequenced in a study of blood T cells in healthy people across ages. A second PCR of about 7 to 12 cycles used a sample-barcoded 5' primer and a J-beta primer mix. A single record per CDR3 protein comes from TCRdb applying MiXCR to the 5' RACE reads. Of 500,000 to 700,000 distinct CDR3 sequences listed, approximately 30% are singletons. The sequenced sample consisted of blood. These receptors all come from a woman aged 80 or over in good health.

Ten or more counts support this clonotype. The chain employs TRBV7-2 and TRBJ1-4, with 8 bases that match TRBD1. The CDR3 extends over 17 amino acids. Trimming removed 3 bases from V and 0 bases from J; junction bases left unmatched: 6. Germline V gives CDR1 SGHTA, CDR2 FQGNSA. Written as DNA, the CDR3 is TGTGCCAGCAGCTTCGTCAGGGGGCGCCCAACTAATGAAAAACTGTTTTTT. Translated, it gives CASSFVRGRPTNEKLFF.

The sample holds many counts of this clonotype. The genes are TRBV4-1 and TRBJ2-1, with a tentative D call TRBD2 (6 bases). Trimming removed 3 bases from V and 7 bases from J, with 13 bases in between. The germline CDR1 and CDR2 sequences are MGHRA and YSYEKL. The CDR3 is 14 amino acids. CDR3: CASSQEGLGNEQFF. The CDR3 bases are TGCGCCAGCAGCCAGGAGGGGTTGGGAAATGAGCAGTTCTTC.

This clonotype has a count of ten or more. This chain links TRBV20-1 with TRBJ2-7; D unclear. CDR1 DFQATT and CDR2 SNEGSKA come from the germline V gene (reference sequence). The CDR3 is 13 amino acids. The V gene lost 6 bases and the J gene lost 0 bases, with 12 bases spanning the gap. The CDR3 protein is CSAVAMSSYEQYF. The CDR3 DNA sequence: TGCAGTGCGGTAGCAATGAGCTCCTACGAGCAGTACTTC.

In this sample, this clonotype turned up many times. The J gene is TRBJ2-7, the V gene TRBV12-3 or TRBV12-4; 7 bases are shared with TRBD2. V lost 6 bases and J lost 3; bases outside the gene matches: 11. The CDR3 has 15 residues. The CDR3 DNA is TGTGCCAGCAGCCTGACGGGACTACCTAGCTACGAGCAGTACTTC. Translating gives CASSLTGLPSYEQYF.

This clonotype was detected only a few times. A much larger clone differs by one base, so this may be a read error. The chain uses TRBV7-2 and TRBJ2-1; D is possibly TRBD2 (7 bases). The CDR3 spans 14 residues. Germline CDR1 reads SGHTA; CDR2 reads FQGNSA. V was pared by 7 bases and J by 7 bases, with 17 bases between. The CDR3 here is CASTRLGGRNEQFF. CDR3 in DNA: TGTGCCAGCACCCGTTTGGGGGGGCGGAATGAGCAGTTCTTC. Variable domain in full (rest from reference TRBV7-2 and TRBJ2-1): GAGVSQSPSNKVTEKGKDVELRCDPISGHTALYWYRQSLGQGLEFLIYFQGNSAPDKSGLPSDRFSAERTGGSVSTLTIQRTQQEDSAVYLCASTRLGGRNEQFFGPGTRLTVL.

This clonotype was counted between two and nine times. A much larger clone is a single base away; this may be a read error. The V gene is TRBV7-9, the J gene TRBJ2-2, with D uncertain. Germline V gene data show CDR1 as SEHNR and CDR2 as FQNEAQ (reference sequence). The CDR3 is 16 residues long. V was trimmed by 8 bases and J by 8 bases, leaving 24 bases between them. As DNA, the CDR3 is TGTGCCAGCGGCCCGGCTGTGGGTGGAGATCCAGGGGAGCTGTTTTTT. Amino acid sequence: CASGPAVGGDPGELFF.

This clonotype has ten or more counts. At one end the junction does not follow the germline gene, possibly because of a read error. The J gene is TRBJ2-7, the V gene TRBV3-1; D might be TRBD2 (6 bases). CDR3 length: 14 amino acids. CDR1 and CDR2 (germline): LGHDT, YNNKEL (reference sequence). The CDR3 DNA sequence: TGTGCCAGCACCCAAGACGGGGGAACCTCCCGCTTGTACTTC. This gives the protein CASTQDGGTSRLYF.

This clonotype has more than one count but fewer than ten. This chain uses TRBV3-1 with TRBJ2-5; the match to TRBD1 covers 9 bases. Germline V gives CDR1 LGHDT, CDR2 YNNKEL (reference sequence). V lost 3 bases and J lost 4; bases outside the gene matches: 6. This CDR3 comprises 15 residues. CDR3 bases: TGTGCCAGCAGCCACCCAACAGGGGGCAGAGAGACCCAGTACTTC. It specifies CASSHPTGGRETQYF.

This chain joins TRBV7-9 and TRBJ2-4; weak D call: TRBD1 (6 bases). The closer fit of TRBJ2-7 to the DNA end suggests the J call may be wrong. CDR1 and CDR2 (germline): SEHNR, FQNEAQ (reference sequence). This CDR3 is 14 amino acids long. The CDR3 protein is CASSRTGIGNEQYF. DNA of the CDR3: TGTGCCAGCAGCCGTACAGGGATCGGGAACGAGCAGTACTTC.